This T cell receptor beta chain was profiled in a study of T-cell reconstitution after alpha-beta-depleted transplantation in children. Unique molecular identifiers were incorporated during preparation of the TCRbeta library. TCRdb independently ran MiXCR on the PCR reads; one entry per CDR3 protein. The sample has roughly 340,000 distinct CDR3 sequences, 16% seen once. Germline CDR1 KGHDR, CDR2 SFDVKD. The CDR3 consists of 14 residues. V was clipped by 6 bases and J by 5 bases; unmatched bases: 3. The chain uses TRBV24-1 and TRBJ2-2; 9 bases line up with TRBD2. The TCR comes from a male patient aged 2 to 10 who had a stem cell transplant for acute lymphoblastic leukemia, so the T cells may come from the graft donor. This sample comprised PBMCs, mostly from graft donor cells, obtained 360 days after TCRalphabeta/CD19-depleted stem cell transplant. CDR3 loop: CATSSSGRTGELFF. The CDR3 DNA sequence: TGTGCCACCAGTTCCAGCGGGAGGACCGGGGAGCTGTTTTTT.